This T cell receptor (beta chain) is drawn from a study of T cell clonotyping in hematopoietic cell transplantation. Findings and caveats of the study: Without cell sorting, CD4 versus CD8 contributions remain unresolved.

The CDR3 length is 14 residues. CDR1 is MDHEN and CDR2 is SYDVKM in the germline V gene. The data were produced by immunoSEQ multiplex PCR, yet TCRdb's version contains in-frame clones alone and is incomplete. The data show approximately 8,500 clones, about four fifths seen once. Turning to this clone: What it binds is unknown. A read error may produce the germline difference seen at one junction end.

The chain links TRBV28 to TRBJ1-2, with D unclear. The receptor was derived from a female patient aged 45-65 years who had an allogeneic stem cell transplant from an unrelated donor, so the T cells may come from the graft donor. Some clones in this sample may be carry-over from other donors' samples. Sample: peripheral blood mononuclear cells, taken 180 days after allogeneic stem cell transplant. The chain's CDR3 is CAGSLSQESYGYTF. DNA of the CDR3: TGTGCCGGCAGCCTCAGCCAGGAATCCTATGGCTACACCTTC.